This T cell receptor beta chain appears in the sequencing data of a study of T-cell memory formation after mild COVID-19. General observations from the study: Contracting CD4+ clones lay largely in CM and EM, with CD8+ ones residing in EMRA. Later expanders leaned CD4+, whereas clones that contracted between day 15 and 85 were balanced CD4/CD8.

Each CDR3 protein is one row after TCRdb ran MiXCR on the 5' RACE reads. Among around 310,000 distinct CDR3 sequences listed, 15% were seen once. This clonotype was seen a few times. Its cognate antigen is unknown. Germline V lookup: CDR1 DFQATT, CDR2 SNEGSKA (reference sequence). The CDR3 spans 12 residues. V was pared by 5 bases and J by 4 bases, with 3 bases of the junction left unmatched. The TCR was taken from a young man who had mild COVID-19 (a few samples of this study predate the infection). Cell type and time point are not known. The sample comprised PBMCs or a T cell subset sorted from them (not recorded which). This rearrangement joins TRBV20-1 to TRBJ1-2; 8 positions agree with TRBD1. The CDR3 nucleotides read TGCAGTGCTGGGGGGACAGGCTATGGCTACACCTTC. This translates into CSAGGTGYGYTF.